This TCR beta chain was observed in a study of shared clonotypes between healthy human individuals. Across the whole study: Each donor had three CD4 naive, three CD4 memory, two CD8 naive and one CD8 memory plate. Notes on the study in general: What limited the represented genetic and exposure-history diversity was the small number of donors. A generally larger estimated richness was seen in naive subsets than in memory subsets.

V shed 2 bases and J shed 5 bases, with 4 bases lying between them. The CDR3 is 12 residues long. Per germline, CDR1 SGHTA and CDR2 FQGNSA. Several immunoSEQ plates held equal portions of the genomic DNA taken from each subset. Profiling relied on immunoSEQ multiplex PCR, and the TCRdb table lists in-frame clones only, not all of them. The table shows roughly 2 million clones, with 95% occurring only once. Worth noting for this clone: What it binds is unknown.

The chain employs TRBV7-2 and TRBJ2-1; unclear D gene. The sample comprised naive CD4+ T cells sorted from blood. Indicated subset: CD45RA+ positively selected. The TCR comes from a man aged 18 to 29 in good health. CDR3 protein: CASSLRDNEQFF. CDR3 sequence (DNA): TGTGCCAGCAGCTTAAGGGACAATGAGCAGTTCTTC. Based on the CDR3 plus reference TRBV7-2 and TRBJ2-1, the full variable domain is GAGVSQSPSNKVTEKGKDVELRCDPISGHTALYWYRQSLGQGLEFLIYFQGNSAPDKSGLPSDRFSAERTGGSVSTLTIQRTQQEDSAVYLCASSLRDNEQFFGPGTRLTVL.